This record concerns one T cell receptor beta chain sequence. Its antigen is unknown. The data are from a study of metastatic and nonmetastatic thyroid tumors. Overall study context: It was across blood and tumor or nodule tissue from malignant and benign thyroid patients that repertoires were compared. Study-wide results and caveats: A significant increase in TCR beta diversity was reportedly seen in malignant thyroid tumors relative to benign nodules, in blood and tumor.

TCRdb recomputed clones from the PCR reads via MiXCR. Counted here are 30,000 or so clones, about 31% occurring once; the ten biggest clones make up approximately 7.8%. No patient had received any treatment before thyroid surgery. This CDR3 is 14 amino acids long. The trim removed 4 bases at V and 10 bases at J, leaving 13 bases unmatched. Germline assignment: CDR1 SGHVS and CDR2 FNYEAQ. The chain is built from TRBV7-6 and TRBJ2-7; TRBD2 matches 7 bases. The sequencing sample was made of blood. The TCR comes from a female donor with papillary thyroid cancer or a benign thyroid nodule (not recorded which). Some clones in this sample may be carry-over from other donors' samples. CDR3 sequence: CASSSLCGGDTQYF. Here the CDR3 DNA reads TGTGCCAGCAGCTCCCTTTGCGGGGGAGATACCCAGTACTTC.